This T cell receptor (beta chain) was captured by sequencing in a study of blood T cell repertoires in COVID-19 (dated by TCRdb to the early 2020s). Study-level background: Collaborator samples came from the United States, Italy and Spain and covered acute and convalescent phases of COVID-19. Where available, HLA class I and class II types were obtained from metadata supplied by the sample provider rather than from assay-based typing. Sample metadata almost always included a de-identified subject ID, COVID-19 status, age in years and sex. The prospective study material was composed of cDNA or gDNA derived from T cells, B-cell-depleted T cells, or PBMCs. The samples were drawn from the first 160 participants of the ongoing ImmuneRACE study and from more than 1,000 subjects provided by 6 global collaborators. The repertoires were released in a freely available public database meant as a resource for research on the immune response to SARS-CoV-2. Deeply sampled blood TCRbeta repertoires from subjects exposed to, actively infected with, or recovered from COVID-19 were included in the dataset. The full study reports these points: How much clinical and demographic metadata was included differed by source and by participant, and the metadata was provided uncurated.

Via the germline V gene (reference sequence), CDR1 is LGHDT and CDR2 YNNKEL. V ends up 4 bases short and J 2 bases short, with an unmatched junction base count of 7. Inclusive of the bounding cysteine and phenylalanine, the CDR3 is 15 residues long. CDR3 DNA only is kept here, 45 bases in frame from base 1. As regards this clone: The antigen this receptor binds is unknown. No base-level quality is on record; no much larger clone is a single base apart.

Collaborating institutions collected whole blood in K2EDTA tubes following their own protocols. For TCRbeta analysis, collaborators shipped samples as frozen whole blood, isolated PBMCs, or DNA extracted from either of those sample types. TCRbeta CDR3 regions were amplified from genomic DNA using the immunoSEQ Assay, a bias-controlled multiplex PCR. Under the source paper's analysis protocol: Nucleated cell counts per sample were estimated from amplification of reference gene primers within the assay. To quantify the absolute abundance of each unique TCRbeta CDR3 rearrangement, sequence reads were collapsed and filtered. For each sample, productive Simpson clonality was calculated as the square root of Simpson's diversity index across productive rearrangements. TCRdb limited this immuneACCESS table to in-frame rearrangements with V and J called. A share of clones is missing; checked studies link under half to unresolved V genes, and the rest is unexplained. That table gives V, J and clone size, and the DNA gave D and trimming. This sample holds approximately 94,000 clones; over 75% were observed only once. Of the sample, around 6.9% is held by the ten largest clones.

This clonotype was sampled from a man aged 25-45 years in a cohort sampled during active COVID-19. Source material: peripheral blood. The receptor chain draws on TRBV3-1 (or the pseudogene TRBV3-2) and TRBJ2-7, with 8 central nucleotides matching TRBD1. The DNA sequence follows: TGTGCCAGCAGCCTCCGACAGGGGAATCCCTACGAGCAGTACTTC. Translated, this is CASSLRQGNPYEQYF.